This T cell receptor (beta chain) was captured by sequencing in a study of blood T cells in healthy people across ages. General study findings and limits: TCR beta diversity, measured per million T cells, fell in a roughly linear way with age.

A J-beta primer mix and a sample-barcoded 5' primer were used in a second PCR of about 7 to 12 cycles. TCRdb used MiXCR to reprocess the 5' RACE reads, holding one entry per CDR3 protein. The sample yields under 1 million distinct CDR3 sequences, under 55% seen once. With regard to this clonotype: As yet, its antigen is unknown.

V lost 11 bases and J lost 6, with 11 bases in between. There are 10 residues in the CDR3. Looked up from germline, CDR1 is SNHLY and CDR2 is FYNNEI. The sequencing input was blood. This TCR was sampled from a man aged 60 to 69 in good health. This chain links TRBV2 with TRBJ2-7, with a weak D call TRBD2 (6 bases). The CDR3 here is CAGLGGEQYF. DNA for the CDR3: TGTGCCGGTCTGGGGGGCGAGCAGTACTTC.